This TCR beta chain was sequenced for a study of cytomegalovirus exposure and HLA in healthy donors. Whole-study findings and limits: According to reports, the classifier identified cytomegalovirus status with high specificity and sensitivity. Later analysis showed TCR association rates varying by HLA locus, highest for DRB1 and lowest for HLA-C.

This clone was seen once. Its target is not known. Trimming took off 10 bases at V and 7 bases at J, with 17 bases between the two ends. In germline, CDR1 is MNHNS, CDR2 SASEGT. The CDR3 loop spans 13 amino acids. Use of 60 Vbeta and 13 Jbeta primers characterized the PCR. Some clones are missing from TCRdb's copy, which holds only in-frame ones; the method was immunoSEQ multiplex PCR. There are about 170,000 clones in the sample; 65% to 90% occur only once, and less than 2.5% lies in the top ten. Sequencing input: PBMCs. The sequence came from a male donor in good health and CMV-seronegative. The gene calls are TRBV6-1 and TRBJ1-3; D is undetermined. CDR3 amino acids: CAIDPGSRNTIYF. The CDR3 DNA follows: TGTGCCATCGACCCGGGTAGCCGCAACACCATATATTTT.